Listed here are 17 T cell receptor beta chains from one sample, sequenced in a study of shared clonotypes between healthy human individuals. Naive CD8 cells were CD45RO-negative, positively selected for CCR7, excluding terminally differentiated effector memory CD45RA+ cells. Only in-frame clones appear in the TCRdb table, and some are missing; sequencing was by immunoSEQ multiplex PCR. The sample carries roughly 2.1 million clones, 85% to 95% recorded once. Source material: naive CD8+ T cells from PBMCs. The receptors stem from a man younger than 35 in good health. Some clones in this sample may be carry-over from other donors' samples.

The CDR3 loop is CASSPGTWDTGELFF. CDR3 DNA: TGTGCCAGCAGCCCCGGGACCTGGGATACCGGGGAGCTGTTTTTT. The chain carries TRBV9 and TRBJ2-2, with D perhaps TRBD1 or TRBD2 (5 bases each). The germline V gene encodes CDR1 SGDLS and CDR2 YYNGEE. The CDR3 length is 15 residues. V lost 4 bases and J 5 bases, leaving 15 bases between the germline ends.

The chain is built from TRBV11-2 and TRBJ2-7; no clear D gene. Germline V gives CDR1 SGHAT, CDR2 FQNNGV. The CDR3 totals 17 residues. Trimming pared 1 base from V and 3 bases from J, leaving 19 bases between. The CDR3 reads CASSLGPLTRHGYEQYF. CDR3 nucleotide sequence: TGTGCCAGCAGCTTAGGACCCCTTACGCGACACGGCTACGAGCAGTACTTC.

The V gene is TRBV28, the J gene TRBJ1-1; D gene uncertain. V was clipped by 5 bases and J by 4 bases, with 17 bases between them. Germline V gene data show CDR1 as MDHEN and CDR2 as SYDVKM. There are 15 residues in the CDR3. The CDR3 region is CASSTPSGVGTEAFF. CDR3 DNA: TGTGCCAGCAGTACCCCCTCCGGGGTTGGCACTGAAGCTTTCTTT.

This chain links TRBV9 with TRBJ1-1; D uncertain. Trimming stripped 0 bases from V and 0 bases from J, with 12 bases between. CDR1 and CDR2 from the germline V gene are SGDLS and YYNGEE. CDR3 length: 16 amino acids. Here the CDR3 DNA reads TGTGCCAGCAGCGTAGTTCCCGGCCATGTGAACACTGAAGCTTTCTTT. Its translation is CASSVVPGHVNTEAFF.

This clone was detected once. This CDR3 reads CASSLGFDRYYEQYF. CDR3 nucleotides: TGTGCCAGCAGTTTAGGATTTGACAGGTACTACGAGCAGTACTTC. The rearrangement joins TRBV27 to TRBJ2-7; possible D gene TRBD1, 6 bases. This CDR3 is built from 15 residues. The V and J ends lost 2 bases and 3 bases respectively, with 14 bases between them. Germline V lookup: CDR1 MNHEY, CDR2 SMNVEV (reference sequence).

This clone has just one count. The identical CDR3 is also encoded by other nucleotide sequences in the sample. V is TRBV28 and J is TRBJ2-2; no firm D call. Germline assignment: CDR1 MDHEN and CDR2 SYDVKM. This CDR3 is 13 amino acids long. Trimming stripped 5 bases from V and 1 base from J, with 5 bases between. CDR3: CASSARNTGELFF. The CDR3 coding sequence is TGTGCCAGCAGTGCTAGGAACACCGGGGAGCTGTTTTTT.

The CDR3 sequence: CASSLDPHEQYF. Here the CDR3 DNA reads TGCGCCAGCAGCTTGGATCCACACGAGCAGTACTTC. This chain uses TRBV5-1 with TRBJ2-7; no clear D. The CDR3 is 12 residues long. The germline CDR1 and CDR2 sequences are SGHRS and YFSETQ. V was pared by 0 bases and J by 5 bases, with 6 bases between.

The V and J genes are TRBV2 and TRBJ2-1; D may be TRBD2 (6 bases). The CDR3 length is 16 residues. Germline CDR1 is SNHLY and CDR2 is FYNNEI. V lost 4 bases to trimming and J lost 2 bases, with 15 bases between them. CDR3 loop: CASSAPRTSPYNEQFF. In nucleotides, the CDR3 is TGTGCCAGCAGTGCCCCGAGAACTAGCCCCTACAATGAGCAGTTCTTC.

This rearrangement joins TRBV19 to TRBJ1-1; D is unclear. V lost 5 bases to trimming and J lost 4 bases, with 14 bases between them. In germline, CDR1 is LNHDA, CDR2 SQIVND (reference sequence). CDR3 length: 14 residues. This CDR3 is CASSLLDVGTEAFF. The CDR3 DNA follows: TGTGCCAGTAGTTTATTGGATGTCGGCACTGAAGCTTTCTTT.

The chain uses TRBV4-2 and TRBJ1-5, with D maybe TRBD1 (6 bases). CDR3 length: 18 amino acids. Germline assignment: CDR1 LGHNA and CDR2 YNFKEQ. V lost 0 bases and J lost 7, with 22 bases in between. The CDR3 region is CASSQDTFRGAIRQPQHF. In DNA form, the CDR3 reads TGTGCCAGCAGCCAAGATACCTTTAGGGGGGCGATCCGACAGCCCCAGCATTTT.

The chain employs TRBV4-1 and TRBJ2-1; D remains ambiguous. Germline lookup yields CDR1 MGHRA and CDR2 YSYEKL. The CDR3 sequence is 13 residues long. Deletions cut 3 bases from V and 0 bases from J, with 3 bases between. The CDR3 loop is CASSQASYNEQFF. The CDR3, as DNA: TGCGCCAGCAGCCAGGCCTCCTACAATGAGCAGTTCTTC.

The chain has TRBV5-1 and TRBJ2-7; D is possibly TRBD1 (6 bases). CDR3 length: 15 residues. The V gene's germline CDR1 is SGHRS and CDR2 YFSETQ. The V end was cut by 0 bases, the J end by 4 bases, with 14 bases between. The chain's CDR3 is CASSLELGRGYEQYF. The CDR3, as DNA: TGCGCCAGCAGCTTGGAGCTCGGCAGGGGATACGAGCAGTACTTC.

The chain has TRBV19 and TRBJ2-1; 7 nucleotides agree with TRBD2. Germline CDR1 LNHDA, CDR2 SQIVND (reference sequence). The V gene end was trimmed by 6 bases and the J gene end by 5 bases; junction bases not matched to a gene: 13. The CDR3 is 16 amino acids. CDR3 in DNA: TGTGCCAGTAGCGTCACCGGGACGGGGAGGGACAATGAGCAGTTCTTC. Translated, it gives CASSVTGTGRDNEQFF.

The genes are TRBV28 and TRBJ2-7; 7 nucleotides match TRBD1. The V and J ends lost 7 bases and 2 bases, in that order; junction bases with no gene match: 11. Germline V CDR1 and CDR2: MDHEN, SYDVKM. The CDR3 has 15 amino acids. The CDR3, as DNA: TGTGCCAGCACCAATCCCCGGGACAGCCCCTACGAGCAGTACTTC. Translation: CASTNPRDSPYEQYF.

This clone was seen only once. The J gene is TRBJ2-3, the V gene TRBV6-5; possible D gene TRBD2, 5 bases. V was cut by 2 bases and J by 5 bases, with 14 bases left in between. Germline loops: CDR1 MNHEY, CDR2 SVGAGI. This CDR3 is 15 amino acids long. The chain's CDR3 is CASSYESSGIDTQYF. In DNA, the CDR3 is TGTGCCAGCAGTTACGAGTCTTCCGGGATAGATACGCAGTATTTT.

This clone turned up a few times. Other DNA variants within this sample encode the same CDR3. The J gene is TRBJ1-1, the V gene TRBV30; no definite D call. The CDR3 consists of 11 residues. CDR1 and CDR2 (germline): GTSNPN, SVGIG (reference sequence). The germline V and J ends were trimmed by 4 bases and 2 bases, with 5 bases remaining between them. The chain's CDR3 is CAWTRNTEAFF. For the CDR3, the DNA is TGTGCCTGGACCAGAAACACTGAAGCTTTCTTT.

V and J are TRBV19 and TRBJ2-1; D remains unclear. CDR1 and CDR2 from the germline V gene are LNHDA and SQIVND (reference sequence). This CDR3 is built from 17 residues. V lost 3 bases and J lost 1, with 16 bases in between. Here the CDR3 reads CASSIPWAEESYNEQFF. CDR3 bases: TGTGCCAGTAGTATCCCCTGGGCGGAAGAGTCCTACAATGAGCAGTTCTTC. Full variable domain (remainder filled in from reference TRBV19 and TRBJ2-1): DGGITQSPKYLFRKEGQNVTLSCEQNLNHDAMYWYRQDPGQGLRLIYYSQIVNDFQKGDIAEGYSVSREKKESFPLTVTSAQKNPTAFYLCASSIPWAEESYNEQFFGPGTRLTVL.